The source of this T cell receptor (beta chain) is a study of beta chain features in type 1 diabetes. Across the whole study: In all, some 100,000,000 sorted cells from all samples were analyzed.

Of the isolated RNA, all was reverse transcribed, and so the sequenced material was expressed TCRB transcripts. Only in-frame clones appear in the TCRdb table, and some are missing; sequencing was by immunoSEQ multiplex PCR. This sample has hundreds of thousands of clones; about 13% occur once, and the top ten carry about 0.015%. Purities over 95% were achieved in all sorted populations. A word on this clone: Its target is not known.

The germline CDR1 and CDR2 sequences are SGHRS and YFSETQ. The CDR3 covers 15 residues. Trimming pared 4 bases from V and 0 bases from J, leaving 11 bases between. Regarding the study as a whole: Naive, central memory and Treg TCRB repertoires appeared more alike in patients than in healthy donors. Insertion counts at VDJ junctions were lower in type 1 diabetes patients, who also showed more deletions there. People with Type 1 diabetes carried modestly yet significantly shorter TCRB CDR3s in all four CD4+ subsets.

The rearrangement uses TRBV5-1 and TRBJ2-1; D uncertain. This receptor was taken from a man aged 30 to 45 with type 1 diabetes. The sample consisted of naive CD4+ T cells from blood. CDR3 nucleotides: TGCGCCAGCAGCCAGCAGGCGAGCTCCTACAATGAGCAGTTCTTC. Its translation is CASSQQASSYNEQFF.